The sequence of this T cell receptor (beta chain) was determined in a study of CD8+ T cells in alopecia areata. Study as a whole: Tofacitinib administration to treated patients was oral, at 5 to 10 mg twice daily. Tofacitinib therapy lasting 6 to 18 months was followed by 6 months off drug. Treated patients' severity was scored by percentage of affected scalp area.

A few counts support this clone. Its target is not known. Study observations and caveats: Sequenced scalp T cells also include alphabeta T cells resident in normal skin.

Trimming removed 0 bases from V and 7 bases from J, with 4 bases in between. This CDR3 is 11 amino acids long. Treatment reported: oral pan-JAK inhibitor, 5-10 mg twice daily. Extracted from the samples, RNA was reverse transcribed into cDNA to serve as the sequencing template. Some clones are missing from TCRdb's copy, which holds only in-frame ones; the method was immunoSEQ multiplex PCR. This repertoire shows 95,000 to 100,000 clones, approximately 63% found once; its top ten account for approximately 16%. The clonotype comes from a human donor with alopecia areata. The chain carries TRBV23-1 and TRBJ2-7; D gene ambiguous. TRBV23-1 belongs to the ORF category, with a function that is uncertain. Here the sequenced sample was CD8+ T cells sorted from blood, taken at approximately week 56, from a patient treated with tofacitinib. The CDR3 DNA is TGCGCCAGCAGTCAATCTCGGGAGCAGTACTTC. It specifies CASSQSREQYF.